Below, 32 T cell receptor beta chains from the same sample are listed, as sequenced in a study of CD8+ T cells in alopecia areata. Reverse transcribed after extraction, RNA yielded cDNA as the sequencing template. The assay was immunoSEQ multiplex PCR, and TCRdb's table has in-frame clones only and misses some. The data hold 210,000 or so clones, with around 65% observed a single time. The treatment was: oral pan-JAK inhibitor, 5-10 mg twice daily. This specimen consisted of CD4+ T cells sorted from blood, obtained at roughly week 45, from a patient treated with tofacitinib. Every receptor here comes from a human donor with alopecia areata.

This clone is a singleton in its sample. This rearrangement joins TRBV5-8 to TRBJ2-7, with 8 bases that match TRBD1. The germline CDR1 and CDR2 sequences are SGHTS and YDEGEE. Trimming cost V 0 bases and J 2 bases; bases outside gene matches: 7. The CDR3 has 16 amino acids. The CDR3 region has the DNA TGTGCCAGCAGCTTGGAACCGGGACAGGAGACCTACGAGCAGTACTTC. Translating it yields CASSLEPGQETYEQYF.

In this sample, this clone turned up a few times. This rearrangement joins TRBV2 to TRBJ2-3; tentative D call: TRBD2 (6 bases). The V end was cut by 4 bases, the J end by 1 base, with 12 bases between. Looked up from germline, CDR1 is SNHLY and CDR2 is FYNNEI. The CDR3 consists of 15 residues. The CDR3 nucleotides are TGTGCCAGCAGTGGTATAGCGGTTGGCACAGATACGCAGTATTTT. This encodes CASSGIAVGTDTQYF. The whole variable domain, filled in from reference TRBV2 and TRBJ2-3, reads EPEVTQTPSHQVTQMGQEVILRCVPISNHLYFYWYRQILGQKVEFLVSFYNNEISEKSEIFDDQFSVERPDGSNFTLKIRSTKLEDSAMYFCASSGIAVGTDTQYFGPGTRLTVL.

The V call is TRBV29-1, the J call TRBJ1-5; weak D call: TRBD1 (5 bases). The germline V gene encodes CDR1 SQVTM and CDR2 ANQGSEA. The CDR3 is 12 amino acids. Trimming took off 4 bases at V and 6 bases at J, with 10 bases between the two ends. The CDR3 is CSVGDSGQPQHF. The CDR3 nucleotides are TGCAGCGTTGGCGACAGCGGTCAGCCCCAGCATTTT.

V gene TRBV7-9 combines with J gene TRBJ1-1; D gene ambiguous. V lost 1 base to trimming and J lost 2 bases, with 11 bases between them. The V gene's germline CDR1 is SEHNR and CDR2 FQNEAQ (reference sequence). The CDR3 totals 15 residues. The DNA of the CDR3 is TGTGCCAGCAGCTTAGTCGTGGCGGCCAACACTGAAGCTTTCTTT. Protein sequence: CASSLVVAANTEAFF.

The chain links TRBV25-1 to TRBJ1-1; D remains ambiguous. The CDR3 runs to 14 residues. CDR1 and CDR2 (germline): MGHDK, SYGVNS. V was clipped by 3 bases and J by 1 base, with 9 bases between them. CDR3 amino acids: CASSDSGPNTEAFF. The CDR3 DNA reads TGTGCCAGCAGTGACTCCGGGCCGAACACTGAAGCTTTCTTT.

The chain is built from TRBV10-3 and TRBJ2-5; TRBD1 matches 10 bases. Trimming cost V 3 bases and J 0 bases; bases outside gene matches: 7. In germline, CDR1 is ENHRY, CDR2 SYGVKD. The CDR3 covers 17 residues. The CDR3 spells CAISDGTGVPNQETQYF. DNA of the CDR3: TGTGCCATCAGTGACGGGACAGGGGTCCCCAACCAAGAGACCCAGTACTTC.

This rearrangement joins TRBV20-1 to TRBJ2-3; D is uncertain. CDR3 length: 11 amino acids. Germline V gene data show CDR1 as DFQATT and CDR2 as SNEGSKA (reference sequence). Between the trimmed V and J ends, which lost 6 bases and 7 bases, there was a span of 11 bases. The CDR3 is CSANKDHTQYF. CDR3 nucleotide sequence: TGCAGTGCCAACAAGGACCATACGCAGTATTTT.

This chain joins TRBV7-2 and TRBJ1-5; D gene ambiguous. Germline V CDR1 and CDR2: SGHTA, FQGNSA. CDR3 length: 13 residues. V lost 2 bases to trimming and J lost 4 bases, with 6 bases between them. The CDR3 DNA follows: TGTGCCAGCAGCTTATGGGTAAATCAGCCCCAGCATTTT. Its protein is CASSLWVNQPQHF. The full variable domain, in which reference TRBV7-2 and TRBJ1-5 provide the parts outside the CDR3, is GAGVSQSPSNKVTEKGKDVELRCDPISGHTALYWYRQSLGQGLEFLIYFQGNSAPDKSGLPSDRFSAERTGGSVSTLTIQRTQQEDSAVYLCASSLWVNQPQHFGDGTRLSIL.

The chain uses TRBV29-1 and TRBJ2-3; TRBD1 might be the D (6 bases). V lost 7 bases and J 4 bases, leaving 15 bases between the germline ends. CDR3 length: 13 amino acids. Per the germline V gene, CDR1 is SQVTM and CDR2 is ANQGSEA. CDR3 loop: CSGTRGSSDTQYF. DNA of the CDR3: TGCAGCGGGACAAGGGGGTCTTCAGATACGCAGTATTTT.

This clone was counted between two and nine times. Other DNA sequences within the sample encode an identical CDR3. The chain joins TRBV30 to TRBJ1-2; D perhaps matches TRBD1 (5 bases). V shed 0 bases and J shed 7 bases, with 12 bases lying between them. The CDR3 contains 13 residues. The germline V gene encodes CDR1 GTSNPN and CDR2 SVGIG (reference sequence). CDR3 DNA sequence: TGTGCCTGGAGTGTAAGAGGGGCGGGTGGCTACACCTTC. Translated, it gives CAWSVRGAGGYTF. The variable domain in full, with the rest retrieved from reference TRBV30 and TRBJ1-2, is SQTIHQWPATLVQPVGSPLSLECTVEGTSNPNLYWYRQAAGRGLQLLFYSVGIGQISSEVPQNLSASRPQDRQFILSSKKLLLSDSGFYLCAWSVRGAGGYTFGSGTRLTVV.

The CDR3 DNA reads as TGTGCCAGCAGTGCCCCAGACTACGAGCAGTACTTC. It specifies CASSAPDYEQYF. V is TRBV2 and J is TRBJ2-7; D not resolved. CDR3 length equals 12 residues. Trimming removed 4 bases from V and 3 bases from J, with 7 bases in between. Germline V gives CDR1 SNHLY, CDR2 FYNNEI. Filled out from reference TRBV2 and TRBJ2-7, the complete variable domain reads EPEVTQTPSHQVTQMGQEVILRCVPISNHLYFYWYRQILGQKVEFLVSFYNNEISEKSEIFDDQFSVERPDGSNFTLKIRSTKLEDSAMYFCASSAPDYEQYFGPGTRLTVT.

This clone was counted only a few times. The V and J genes are TRBV2 and TRBJ2-3, with D perhaps matching TRBD2 (5 bases). The CDR3 consists of 12 residues. The germline gives CDR1 SNHLY, CDR2 FYNNEI. V dropped 8 bases and J dropped 3 bases, with 9 bases sitting between them. Here the CDR3 DNA reads TGTGCCAGCGGTCGGGAAACAGATACGCAGTATTTT. Its protein product is CASGRETDTQYF. The full variable domain, completed using reference TRBV2 and TRBJ2-3, is EPEVTQTPSHQVTQMGQEVILRCVPISNHLYFYWYRQILGQKVEFLVSFYNNEISEKSEIFDDQFSVERPDGSNFTLKIRSTKLEDSAMYFCASGRETDTQYFGPGTRLTVL.

The chain uses TRBV20-1 and TRBJ1-2; D call uncertain. The CDR3 spans 11 residues. Per the germline V gene, CDR1 is DFQATT and CDR2 is SNEGSKA (reference sequence). Here the CDR3 reads CSGKGGRGYTF. The CDR3 region has the DNA TGCAGCGGGAAAGGCGGCCGTGGCTACACCTTC.

V gene TRBV10-3 combines with J gene TRBJ2-5; maybe TRBD1 (5 bases). Germline V gene lookup returns CDR1 ENHRY and CDR2 SYGVKD. Trimming removed 4 bases from V and 3 bases from J, with 15 bases in between. The CDR3 extends over 15 amino acids. CDR3 in amino acids: CAISARQGYEETQYF. CDR3 sequence (DNA): TGTGCCATCAGTGCCAGGCAGGGTTACGAAGAGACCCAGTACTTC.

The J gene is TRBJ2-7, the V gene TRBV29-1; D is possibly TRBD1 or TRBD2 (5 bases each). The CDR3 spans 12 residues. The V gene's germline CDR1 is SQVTM and CDR2 ANQGSEA. Trimming removed 4 bases from V and 4 bases from J, with 11 bases in between. DNA of the CDR3: TGCAGCGTTGTGGGACCGCTATACGAGCAGTACTTC. Protein sequence: CSVVGPLYEQYF.

This rearrangement joins TRBV5-1 to TRBJ1-3; D gene ambiguous. The V end was cut by 0 bases, the J end by 1 base, with 8 bases between. This CDR3 has 15 amino acids. Germline V gives CDR1 SGHRS, CDR2 YFSETQ. In DNA form, the CDR3 reads TGCGCCAGCAGCTTGGAAGGAGTTTCTGGAAACACCATATATTTT. As protein: CASSLEGVSGNTIYF. The whole variable domain, filled in from reference TRBV5-1 and TRBJ1-3, reads KAGVTQTPRYLIKTRGQQVTLSCSPISGHRSVSWYQQTPGQGLQFLFEYFSETQRNKGNFPGRFSGRQFSNSRSEMNVSTLELGDSALYLCASSLEGVSGNTIYFGEGSWLTVV.

The chain joins TRBV4-3 to TRBJ1-4; 11 nucleotides match TRBD1. This CDR3 has 18 residues. Per germline, CDR1 LGHNA and CDR2 YSLEER. The trim removed 3 bases at V and 6 bases at J, leaving 12 bases unmatched. DNA of the CDR3: TGCGCCAGCAGCCACCCTAAGCGGACAGGGGGCGCGGATGAAAAACTGTTTTTT. It specifies CASSHPKRTGGADEKLFF.

The chain employs TRBV30 and TRBJ1-1; D not certain. The ends were cut back, 4 bases at V and 2 bases at J, with 11 bases in the middle. The CDR3 sequence is 13 residues long. From germline, CDR1 is GTSNPN and CDR2 SVGIG (reference sequence). The CDR3 loop is CAWKKGSNTEAFF. CDR3 in DNA: TGTGCCTGGAAGAAGGGATCCAACACTGAAGCTTTCTTT.

The J gene is TRBJ1-5, the V gene TRBV4-2; D perhaps matches TRBD1 (5 bases). V was trimmed by 1 base and J by 5 bases, leaving 12 bases between them. CDR1 and CDR2 (germline): LGHNA, YNFKEQ. The CDR3 covers 15 residues. The CDR3 region is CASSQVATEYQPQHF. CDR3 DNA sequence: TGTGCCAGCAGCCAAGTAGCGACAGAATATCAGCCCCAGCATTTT.

J is TRBJ2-7 and V is TRBV2; 9 bases line up with TRBD1. The CDR3 contains 15 residues. The germline V gene has CDR1 SNHLY and CDR2 FYNNEI. V shed 7 bases, J shed 3 bases, and the junction held 10 bases outside the gene matches. This CDR3 reads CASNAYDRGDYEQYF. DNA of the CDR3: TGTGCCAGCAACGCCTATGACAGGGGGGACTACGAGCAGTACTTC.

This clone showed up just a few times. The CDR3, as DNA: TGCAGCGTCCTTAGGACAGTGGGACCCAACACTGAAGCTTTCTTT. This sequence encodes CSVLRTVGPNTEAFF. The chain couples TRBV29-1 to TRBJ1-1, with D maybe TRBD1 (6 bases). V gave up 6 bases and J gave up 2 bases, with 19 bases separating them. The CDR3 extends over 15 amino acids. CDR1 and CDR2 from the germline V gene are SQVTM and ANQGSEA.

This rearrangement joins TRBV5-1 to TRBJ2-7; 11 nucleotides match TRBD1. This CDR3 has 14 amino acids. From germline, CDR1 is SGHRS and CDR2 YFSETQ. The V segment lost 4 bases and the J segment 2 bases; nucleotides outside the gene matches: 2. CDR3 sequence: CASSAGQGAYEQYF. The CDR3 nucleotides read TGCGCCAGCAGCGCGGGACAGGGGGCCTACGAGCAGTACTTC.

The table lists this clone with a few counts. CDR3 amino acids: CAWGQSRTGELFF. The CDR3 bases are TGTGCCTGGGGACAGTCTCGCACCGGGGAGCTGTTTTTT. V and J are TRBV30 and TRBJ2-2; D might be TRBD1 (6 bases). CDR3 size: 13 residues. Per germline, CDR1 GTSNPN and CDR2 SVGIG (reference sequence). V lost 5 bases and J lost 4, with 11 bases in between. The full variable domain, rest sourced from reference TRBV30 and TRBJ2-2, is SQTIHQWPATLVQPVGSPLSLECTVEGTSNPNLYWYRQAAGRGLQLLFYSVGIGQISSEVPQNLSASRPQDRQFILSSKKLLLSDSGFYLCAWGQSRTGELFFGEGSRLTVL.

The chain has TRBV30 and TRBJ1-1; D not resolved. With 5 bases removed from V and 5 bases from J, the gap between germline ends came to 9 bases. Germline-derived CDR1 and CDR2 are GTSNPN and SVGIG (reference sequence). This CDR3 comprises 11 residues. Here the CDR3 reads CAWAQLTEAFF. Written as DNA, the CDR3 is TGTGCCTGGGCCCAACTGACTGAAGCTTTCTTT. Using reference TRBV30 and TRBJ1-1 for the parts outside the CDR3, the full variable domain is SQTIHQWPATLVQPVGSPLSLECTVEGTSNPNLYWYRQAAGRGLQLLFYSVGIGQISSEVPQNLSASRPQDRQFILSSKKLLLSDSGFYLCAWAQLTEAFFGQGTRLTVV.

CDR3 bases: TGTGCCTGGAGTCGTGAGGAGTTCTCTGGAAACACCATATATTTT. Amino acid sequence: CAWSREEFSGNTIYF. The V gene is TRBV30, the J gene TRBJ1-3, with D hard to call. The germline CDR1 and CDR2 sequences are GTSNPN and SVGIG (reference sequence). The ends were cut back, 2 bases at V and 0 bases at J, with 11 bases in the middle. The CDR3 has 15 amino acids.

The chain uses TRBV29-1 and TRBJ1-2; 8 bases align to TRBD1. This CDR3 is built from 15 residues. Germline trimming cut 3 bases from V and 4 bases from J; bases unmatched to any gene: 10. Germline values: CDR1 SQVTM, CDR2 ANQGSEA. For the CDR3, the DNA is TGCAGCGTTGATCGGAAGGGACAGGATAGCTATGGCTACACCTTC. Translation gives CSVDRKGQDSYGYTF.

The chain combines TRBV11-3 with TRBJ2-3, with 7 bases identical to TRBD1. The germline gives CDR1 SGHNT, CDR2 YENEEA. After removal of 5 bases from V and 6 bases from J, the junction contained 8 bases not matched to a gene. The CDR3 covers 14 residues. The CDR3 nucleotides read TGTGCCAGCAGCCTGCACAGGGGATCCGATACGCAGTATTTT. Residues: CASSLHRGSDTQYF.

The CDR3 loop is CASSSEPGQGSAGANVLTF. CDR3 nucleotides: TGCGCCAGCAGCTCGGAACCGGGACAGGGATCGGCTGGGGCCAACGTCCTGACTTTC. The chain joins TRBV5-1 to TRBJ2-6; 9 positions match TRBD1. The CDR3 is 19 amino acids. Germline lookup yields CDR1 SGHRS and CDR2 YFSETQ. J lost 2 bases, V lost 3 bases, and 12 bases had no gene match.

This clone was seen only a few times. The gene calls are TRBV30 and TRBJ2-1; D ambiguous. This CDR3 comprises 16 residues. Germline V gene lookup returns CDR1 GTSNPN and CDR2 SVGIG (reference sequence). V was clipped by 1 base and J by 0 bases, with 13 bases between them. The CDR3 here is CAWSGVNSLSYNEQFF. In nucleotides, the CDR3 is TGTGCCTGGAGTGGGGTAAACTCGCTCTCCTACAATGAGCAGTTCTTC. Full variable domain (remainder filled in from reference TRBV30 and TRBJ2-1): SQTIHQWPATLVQPVGSPLSLECTVEGTSNPNLYWYRQAAGRGLQLLFYSVGIGQISSEVPQNLSASRPQDRQFILSSKKLLLSDSGFYLCAWSGVNSLSYNEQFFGPGTRLTVL.

The genes are TRBV29-1 and TRBJ1-5; perhaps TRBD1 as D (6 bases). CDR3 length: 13 amino acids. The V gene's germline CDR1 is SQVTM and CDR2 ANQGSEA. Trimming shortened V by 7 bases and J by 5 bases, and 15 bases separated the two germline ends. CDR3 loop: CSGGAGVDQPQHF. The CDR3 DNA reads TGCAGCGGCGGGGCAGGGGTAGATCAGCCCCAGCATTTT.

This clone is a singleton in its sample. The rearrangement uses TRBV5-6 and TRBJ1-5; TRBD1 matches 7 bases. The CDR3 has 16 residues. V shed 3 bases, J shed 7 bases, and the junction held 13 bases outside the gene matches. The V gene's germline CDR1 is SGHDT and CDR2 YYEEEE. The CDR3 DNA is TGTGCCAGCAGCTCGGTTAAAAACAGGGGAGGACAGCCCCAGCATTTT. Its protein is CASSSVKNRGGQPQHF.

V is TRBV5-1 and J is TRBJ2-1; D may correspond to TRBD1 or TRBD2 (5 bases each). V lost 6 bases and J 7 bases, leaving 8 bases between the germline ends. The germline V gene encodes CDR1 SGHRS and CDR2 YFSETQ. The CDR3 runs to 11 residues. The CDR3 reads CASIEGNEQFF. The CDR3 bases are TGCGCCAGCATCGAGGGGAATGAGCAGTTCTTC.